These T cell receptor beta chains were read from a single sample in a study of human T cells and chemical hapten exposure. MiXCR, applied by TCRdb to the RACE reads, yields one record per CDR3 protein. Of roughly 150,000 distinct CDR3 sequences in the sample, around a quarter were seen once. The sample in question was whole blood, obtained in connection with sensitization to the hapten diphenylcyclopropenone (DPC). These receptors all stem from a woman younger than 30 with alopecia areata. Some clones in this sample may be carry-over from other donors' samples. The CDR3 runs from the conserved cysteine through the conserved F or W. A D gene is named only where the DNA matches it firmly. Part of the rows lack a size; the others show once, few, many or a class for expanded clones.

V	size	J	D	CDR3	DNA
TRBV7-3	.	TRBJ2-2	TRBD1	CASSRGQGKTGELFF	TGTGCCAGCAGCCGGGGACAGGGAAAGACCGGGGAGCTGTTTTTT
TRBV7-6	.	TRBJ1-1	.	CASSNFRNTEAFF	TGTGCCAGCAGCAATTTTCGGAACACTGAAGCTTTCTTT
TRBV29-1	.	TRBJ2-7	.	CSVWLAGEQYF	TGCAGCGTTTGGCTAGCAGGCGAGCAGTACTTC
TRBV5-4	.	TRBJ2-5	.	CASSAGLLETQYF	TGTGCCAGCAGCGCGGGACTTTTAGAGACCCAGTACTTC
TRBV7-9	.	TRBJ2-1	.	CASRGYDRSSYNEQFF	TGTGCCAGCAGGGGATACGACAGGAGCTCCTACAATGAGCAGTTCTTC
TRBV6-5	few	TRBJ2-1	.	CASRWGPVGSYNEQFF	TGTGCCAGCAGGTGGGGGCCAGTCGGCTCCTACAATGAGCAGTTCTTC
TRBV7-9	few	TRBJ1-1	.	CATVLEAFF	TGTGCCACCGTGTTAGAAGCTTTCTTT
TRBV5-4	.	TRBJ2-5	.	CASSLDPIGETQYF	TGTGCCAGCAGCTTGGACCCAATCGGGGAGACCCAGTACTTC
TRBV18	.	TRBJ2-2	TRBD1	CASSPGQGNTGELFF	TGTGCCAGCTCACCCGGACAGGGAAACACCGGGGAGCTGTTTTTT
TRBV7-2	.	TRBJ2-1	TRBD2	CASSLGLKNEQFF	TGTGCCAGCAGCCTGGGACTAAAAAATGAGCAGTTCTTC
TRBV6-5	.	TRBJ2-5	.	CASRSHQETQYF	TGTGCCAGCAGGTCCCACCAAGAGACCCAGTACTTC
TRBV27	.	TRBJ2-7	.	CASSLSLPPYEQYF	TGTGCCAGCAGTTTATCACTACCCCCCTACGAGCAGTACTTC
TRBV10-3	.	TRBJ1-2	TRBD1	CAISGRQGLDGYTF	TGTGCCATCAGTGGCCGACAGGGGTTAGATGGCTACACCTTC
TRBV14	few	TRBJ2-2	.	CASSQDLRGNLNTGELFF	TGTGCCAGCAGCCAAGATCTTCGGGGGAACCTCAACACCGGGGAGCTGTTTTTT
TRBV19	.	TRBJ2-1	TRBD2	CASSISSGRNEQFF	TGTGCCAGTAGTATATCTAGCGGGAGGAATGAGCAGTTCTTC
TRBV4-1	.	TRBJ2-2	.	CASSQGRRDGELFF	TGCGCCAGCAGCCAGGGGCGTCGGGACGGGGAGCTGTTTTTT
TRBV7-9	few	TRBJ2-1	.	CASSLVGDGSPYEQFF	TGTGCCAGCAGCTTAGTGGGGGACGGGTCCCCGTATGAGCAGTTCTTC
TRBV29-1	.	TRBJ1-1	.	CSVQTTANTEAFF	TGCAGCGTGCAAACCACCGCGAACACTGAAGCTTTCTTT
TRBV15	few	TRBJ2-5	.	CATSERETQYF	TGTGCCACCAGCGAGCGGGAGACCCAGTACTTC
TRBV15	.	TRBJ2-1	TRBD1	CATRTGVTYNEQFF	TGTGCCACCCGGACAGGGGTGACGTACAATGAGCAGTTCTTC
TRBV6-2/TRBV6-3	.	TRBJ1-5	.	CASSYSGGGQPQHF	TGTGCCAGCAGTTACTCAGGGGGGGGGCAGCCCCAGCATTTT
TRBV20-1	few	TRBJ2-5	.	CSATFETQYF	TGCAGTGCAACGTTCGAGACCCAGTACTTC
TRBV5-4	.	TRBJ2-5	TRBD2	CASSTGTSGQETQYF	TGTGCCAGCAGCACCGGGACTAGCGGCCAAGAGACCCAGTACTTC
TRBV29-1	.	TRBJ2-7	.	CSVNCRERPYEQYF	TGCAGCGTTAATTGCCGGGAAAGACCGTACGAGCAGTACTTC
TRBV11-2	few	TRBJ2-2	.	CASSFLRDSGELFF	TGTGCCAGCAGCTTTCTCCGGGACTCCGGGGAGCTGTTTTTT
TRBV5-4	.	TRBJ2-7	TRBD2	CASSLMGGAYEQYF	TGTGCCAGCAGCTTGATGGGGGGGGCCTACGAGCAGTACTTC
TRBV19	.	TRBJ2-1	TRBD2	CASSIQRGGLRHEQFF	TGTGCCAGTAGTATCCAGCGGGGGGGCCTAAGACATGAGCAGTTCTTC
TRBV20-1	few	TRBJ2-1	TRBD2	CSGGTSGNEQFF	TGCAGTGGGGGGACTAGCGGGAATGAGCAGTTCTTC
TRBV7-9	.	TRBJ1-2	.	CASSLAGRGYTF	TGTGCCAGCAGCTTAGCTGGACGTGGCTACACCTTC
TRBV29-1	.	TRBJ1-3	.	CSVGSSLGNTIYF	TGCAGCGTTGGGTCCTCCTTGGGAAACACCATATATTTT
TRBV7-2	few	TRBJ1-1	.	CASSLASRGIHTEAFF	TGTGCCAGCAGCTTGGCGAGCCGCGGGATTCACACTGAAGCTTTCTTT
TRBV11-1	once	TRBJ2-5	.	CASSSPMTRETQYF	TGTGCCAGCAGCTCTCCCATGACCAGGGAGACCCAGTACTTC
TRBV7-2	.	TRBJ2-3	TRBD1	CASSLEPSGTGPTDTQYF	TGTGCCAGCAGCCTCGAACCCTCCGGGACAGGGCCAACAGATACGCAGTATTTT
TRBV28	few	TRBJ2-2	TRBD1	CASRPKGTANTGELFF	TGTGCCAGCAGGCCGAAAGGGACAGCCAACACCGGGGAGCTGTTTTTT
TRBV5-1	few	TRBJ2-3	TRBD1	CASNDGTGVIDTQYF	TGCGCCAGCAACGACGGCACAGGGGTGATAGATACGCAGTATTTT
TRBV4-1	few	TRBJ2-5	.	CASSQERFLYF	TGCGCCAGCAGCCAAGAGCGGTTCCTTTACTTC
TRBV5-4	.	TRBJ2-1	TRBD2	CASSAPGLTYNEQFF	TGTGCCAGCAGCGCACCGGGACTAACCTACAATGAGCAGTTCTTC
TRBV10-3	many	TRBJ1-5	.	CAISEGQSSNQPQHF	TGTGCCATCAGTGAGGGACAGAGTAGCAATCAGCCCCAGCATTTT
TRBV24-1	many	TRBJ2-2	TRBD2	CATSSGRADGELFF	TGTGCCACCAGTAGCGGGAGGGCCGACGGGGAGCTGTTTTTT
TRBV27	few	TRBJ2-7	.	CASRRGFNEQYF	TGTGCCAGCAGAAGGGGTTTCAACGAGCAGTACTTC
TRBV12-3/TRBV12-4	.	TRBJ1-6	TRBD1	CASSVDREDSPLHF	TGTGCCAGCAGTGTCGACAGGGAAGATTCACCCCTCCACTTT
TRBV19	once	TRBJ2-1	.	CASQRGSEQFF	TGTGCCAGTCAACGGGGGAGTGAGCAGTTCTTC
TRBV20-1	many	TRBJ2-1	TRBD1	CSARSGTGDSRGQFF	TGCAGTGCTAGATCCGGGACAGGGGATTCTCGTGGGCAGTTCTTC
TRBV20-1	.	TRBJ2-1	.	CSAPSGQASSYNEQFF	TGCAGTGCTCCATCCGGGCAGGCGAGCTCCTACAATGAGCAGTTCTTC